This entry lists 4 T cell receptor beta chains sequenced from one sample in a study of shared clonotypes between healthy human individuals. Profiling relied on immunoSEQ multiplex PCR, and the TCRdb table lists in-frame clones only, not all of them. The profile covers roughly 1,000,000 clones, with around 78% appearing a single time and 0.61% taken by the ten largest. Source material: memory CD4+ T cells from PBMCs. Subset reported: CD45RA-negative fraction. Receptor source: a man between 18 and 35 years old in good health. Some clones in this sample may be carry-over from other donors' samples.

V is TRBV27 and J is TRBJ1-6; tentatively, D is TRBD1 (5 bases). Between the trimmed V and J ends, which lost 6 bases and 9 bases, there was a span of 15 bases. The CDR3 length is 14 residues. Germline V lookup: CDR1 MNHEY, CDR2 SMNVEV (reference sequence). CDR3 in amino acids: CASRPDSPGSPLHF. The CDR3 DNA sequence: TGTGCCAGCAGGCCTGACAGTCCCGGTTCACCCCTCCACTTT.

The rearrangement joins TRBV5-1 to TRBJ2-7, with D perhaps given as TRBD1 or TRBD2 (5 bases each). The CDR3 is 15 amino acids. CDR1 and CDR2 from the germline V gene are SGHRS and YFSETQ. Trimming pared 4 bases from V and 0 bases from J, leaving 14 bases between. The chain's CDR3 is CASSPRDGYSYEQYF. The CDR3 DNA is TGCGCCAGCAGCCCACGGGACGGCTACTCCTACGAGCAGTACTTC. Using reference TRBV5-1 and TRBJ2-7 for the parts outside the CDR3, the full variable domain is KAGVTQTPRYLIKTRGQQVTLSCSPISGHRSVSWYQQTPGQGLQFLFEYFSETQRNKGNFPGRFSGRQFSNSRSEMNVSTLELGDSALYLCASSPRDGYSYEQYFGPGTRLTVT.

Notes on this clone: This sequence may be a read error, since a much larger clone differs from it by one base. This sequence joins TRBV11-2 and TRBJ2-6; D is ambiguous. V was cut by 8 bases and J by 0 bases, with 2 bases left in between. The CDR3 sequence is 12 residues long. The germline V gene encodes CDR1 SGHAT and CDR2 FQNNGV. The CDR3 nucleotides are TGTGCCAGCCGCTCTGGGGCCAACGTCCTGACTTTC. Protein: CASRSGANVLTF.

This clone was observed a handful of times. The chain couples TRBV6-6 to TRBJ1-5; no reliable D call. The V end was cut by 7 bases, the J end by 4 bases, with 8 bases between. Germline CDR1 reads MNHNY; CDR2 reads SVGAGI (reference sequence). CDR3 size: 12 residues. CDR3 region: CASTTGNQPQHF. The CDR3 DNA reads TGTGCCAGCACCACGGGGAATCAGCCCCAGCATTTT.